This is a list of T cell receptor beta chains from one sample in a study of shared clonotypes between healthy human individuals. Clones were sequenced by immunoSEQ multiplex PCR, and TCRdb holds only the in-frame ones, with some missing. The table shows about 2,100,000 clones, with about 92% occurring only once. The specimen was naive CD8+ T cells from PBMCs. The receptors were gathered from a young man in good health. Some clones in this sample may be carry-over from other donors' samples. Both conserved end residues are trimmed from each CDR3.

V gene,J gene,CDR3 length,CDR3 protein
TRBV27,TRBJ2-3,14,ASTPRWREGTDTQY
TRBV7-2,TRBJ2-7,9,ASSLIHEQY
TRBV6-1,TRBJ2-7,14,ASSEDTTGPLVEQY
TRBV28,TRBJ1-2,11,ASSYQGSYGYT
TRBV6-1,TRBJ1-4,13,ASSGGDRRGEKLF
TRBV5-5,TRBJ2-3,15,ASSLAFSGGFTDTQY
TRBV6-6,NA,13,ASSPIRTASYEQY
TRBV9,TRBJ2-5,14,ASSQFRLAREETQY
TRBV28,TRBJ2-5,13,ASSPTAEDQETQY
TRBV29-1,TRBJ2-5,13,SVGDGESVKETQY
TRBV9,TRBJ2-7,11,ASSVDWGGMEY
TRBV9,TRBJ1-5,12,ASSEGAGDQPQH
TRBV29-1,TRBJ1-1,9,SFGGGTEAF
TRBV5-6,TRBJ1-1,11,ASSFGGTTEAF
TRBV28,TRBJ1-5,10,ASSSRTEDLH
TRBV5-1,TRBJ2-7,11,ASSLARVDEQY
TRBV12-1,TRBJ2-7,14,ASRTAGTGGKAEQY